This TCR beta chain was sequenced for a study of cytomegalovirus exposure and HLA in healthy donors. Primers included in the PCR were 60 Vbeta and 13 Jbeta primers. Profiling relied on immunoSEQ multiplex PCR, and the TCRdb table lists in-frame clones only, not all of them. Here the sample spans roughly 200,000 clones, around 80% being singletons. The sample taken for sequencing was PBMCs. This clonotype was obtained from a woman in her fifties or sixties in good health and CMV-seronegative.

CDR3 region: CASSVRTGRYEQYF. In DNA, the CDR3 is TGTGCCAGCAGCGTCAGGACAGGGCGCTACGAGCAGTACTTC. This chain joins TRBV9 and TRBJ2-7, with 8 bases that match TRBD1. The germline gives CDR1 SGDLS, CDR2 YYNGEE. The CDR3 has 14 amino acids. The trim removed 2 bases at V and 3 bases at J, leaving 4 bases unmatched.